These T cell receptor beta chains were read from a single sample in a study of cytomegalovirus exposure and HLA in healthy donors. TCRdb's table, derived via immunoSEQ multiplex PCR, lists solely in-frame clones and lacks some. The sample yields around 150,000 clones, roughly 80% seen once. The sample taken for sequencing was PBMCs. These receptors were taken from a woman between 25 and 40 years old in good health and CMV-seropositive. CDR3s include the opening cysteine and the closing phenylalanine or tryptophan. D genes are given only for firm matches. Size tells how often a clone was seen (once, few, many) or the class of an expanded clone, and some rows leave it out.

TGTGCCAGCAGCTATCGGGGACAGGGGTGGAATGGCTACACCTTC | CASSYRGQGWNGYTF | once | TRBV5-6 | TRBD1 | TRBJ1-2
TGCGCCAGCAGCCAAGTTGGCGGCTCCTACGAGCAGTACTTC | CASSQVGGSYEQYF | few | TRBV4-3 | NA | TRBJ2-7
TGTGCCAGCAGCTTAATGGGACAGAACTACGAGCAGTACTTC | CASSLMGQNYEQYF | NA | TRBV7-9 | TRBD1 | TRBJ2-7
TGTGCCTGGAAGGGGGGGGGCTACGAGCAGTACTTC | CAWKGGGYEQYF | NA | TRBV30 | NA | TRBJ2-7
TGCGCCAGCAGCCAAGACGGGGTGCTCTACGGCTACACCTTC | CASSQDGVLYGYTF | once | TRBV4-3 | NA | TRBJ1-2
TGTGCCAGCAGCTACTTCAGGGGCCCATCCCCTTTAGATACGCAGTATTTT | CASSYFRGPSPLDTQYF | NA | TRBV27 | NA | TRBJ2-3
TGTGCCAGCAGCTTTAACAACGGGCAGGGGGCAGATACGCAGTATTTT | CASSFNNGQGADTQYF | once | TRBV7-8 | TRBD1 | TRBJ2-3
TGTGCCAGCAGGATGACAGGCGGCACAGATACGCAGTATTTT | CASRMTGGTDTQYF | NA | TRBV6-5 | NA | TRBJ2-3
TGTGCCAGCAGTTTACTCCGGGACGGGGGGGCTTCTATCGGAGAAAAACTGTTTTTT | CASSLLRDGGASIGEKLFF | NA | TRBV27 | NA | TRBJ1-4
TGTGCCAGCAGCCAATACAATGAGCAGTTCTTC | CASSQYNEQFF | NA | TRBV5-6 | NA | TRBJ2-1
TGTGCCAGCAGCTTAGGTTTTGGCAACGGGGTCCGAGGGCCCCAGCATTTT | CASSLGFGNGVRGPQHF | NA | TRBV11-2 | NA | TRBJ1-5
TGTGCCAGCAGTTACAGCAATTATGGCTACACCTTC | CASSYSNYGYTF | few | TRBV2 | NA | TRBJ1-2
TGTGCCAGCAGCTTCGGTCGGCAAGAGACCCAGTACTTC | CASSFGRQETQYF | NA | TRBV7-9 | NA | TRBJ2-5
TGTGCCAGCAGCCAAGCAAACTATGGCTACACCTTC | CASSQANYGYTF | NA | TRBV4-2 | NA | TRBJ1-2
TGTGCCAGCAGCACCGAGGGAGGGAACTATGGCTACACCTTC | CASSTEGGNYGYTF | NA | TRBV9 | NA | TRBJ1-2
TGTGCCAGCAGGCCCGGACAGGGGCTCGGCTACACCTTC | CASRPGQGLGYTF | NA | TRBV6-5 | TRBD1 | TRBJ1-2
TGTGCCAGCACCTCTGGACAGGGGACCGGGGAGCTGTTTTTT | CASTSGQGTGELFF | few | TRBV28 | TRBD1 | TRBJ2-2
TGTGCCAGCAGCTCCCCGCGTAGGGGGCCTCTTGAAGCTTTCTTT | CASSSPRRGPLEAFF | NA | TRBV5-8 | TRBD1 | TRBJ1-1
TGTGCCAGTAGTAGCGGACAGACCTCTTTAAGGGGCACAGATACGCAGTATTTT | CASSSGQTSLRGTDTQYF | NA | TRBV19 | NA | TRBJ2-3
TGCGCCAGCAGACCCGGACTAGCGCGGACCACAGATACGCAGTATTTT | CASRPGLARTTDTQYF | NA | TRBV10-1 | TRBD2 | TRBJ2-3
TGTGCCAGCAGCCGAGAACCTATTGGACAGGTCTACGAGCAGTACTTC | CASSREPIGQVYEQYF | NA | TRBV5-4 | TRBD1 | TRBJ2-7